The 7 T cell receptor beta chains presented below share a single source sample, sequenced in a study of T-cell memory formation after mild COVID-19. TCRdb recomputed calls from the 5' RACE reads with MiXCR, one row per CDR3 protein. The sample consists of hundreds of thousands of distinct CDR3 sequences, about a fifth of them appearing once. The sample taken for sequencing was PBMCs or a T cell subset sorted from them (not recorded which). These receptors all stem from an adult woman who had mild COVID-19 (a few samples of this study predate the infection). Cell type and time point are not known.

The V gene is TRBV7-8, the J gene TRBJ1-6, with unresolved D. Deletions cut 4 bases from V and 0 bases from J, with 16 bases between. Looked up from germline, CDR1 is SGHVS and CDR2 is FQNEAQ. The CDR3 spans 18 residues. The DNA for the CDR3 is TGTGCCAGCAGCTCTGGGGAGAGCACCAGCTCCTATAATTCACCCCTCCACTTT. It is translated as CASSSGESTSSYNSPLHF.

This chain joins TRBV25-1 and TRBJ2-2; D may be TRBD2 (6 bases). CDR1 MGHDK and CDR2 SYGVNS come from the germline V gene. V lost 7 bases and J lost 6, with 15 bases in between. CDR3 length: 14 amino acids. CDR3 coding DNA: TGTGCCAGCACTTCAGGGTGGGGGGCCGGGGAGCTGTTTTTT. This codes for CASTSGWGAGELFF.

The chain joins TRBV2 to TRBJ2-3; D tentatively fits TRBD1 or TRBD2 (5 bases each). CDR3 length: 15 residues. Germline assignment: CDR1 SNHLY and CDR2 FYNNEI. Trimming pared 7 bases from V and 1 base from J, leaving 15 bases between. Here the CDR3 reads CASKRSRDRTDTQYF. The CDR3 region has the DNA TGTGCCAGCAAGAGGTCTCGGGACCGCACAGATACGCAGTATTTT.

This chain uses TRBV7-2 with TRBJ2-2, with 7 nucleotides matching TRBD1. After removal of 3 bases from V and 5 bases from J, the junction contained 6 bases not matched to a gene. CDR1 SGHTA and CDR2 FQGNSA come from the germline V gene. The CDR3 covers 15 residues. The CDR3 DNA sequence: TGTGCCAGCAGCTTCAGGGACAGAGAGACCGGGGAGCTGTTTTTT. Translating gives CASSFRDRETGELFF.

A remark on this clonotype: Germline is not matched at one junction end, which may reflect a read error. The CDR3: CASDRRTATHF. DNA of the CDR3: TGTGCTAGTGACCGAAGGACTGCTACTCATTTC. The chain carries TRBV12-5 and TRBJ2-7; a possible D gene is TRBD2 (5 bases). Germline V CDR1 and CDR2: LGHNT, FRNRAP. This CDR3 contains 11 residues.

This rearrangement joins TRBV6-2 or TRBV6-3 to TRBJ1-6, with D hard to call. This CDR3 is built from 13 residues. Trimming removed 8 bases at V and 6 bases at J, with 11 bases between. In germline, CDR1 is MNHEY, CDR2 SVGEGT. Here the CDR3 reads CASDGGINSPLHF. CDR3 DNA sequence: TGTGCCAGCGATGGAGGGATTAATTCACCCCTCCACTTT.

The CDR3 protein is CASTEVRLGNTGELFF. CDR3 DNA sequence: TGTGCCAGCACCGAAGTCAGGTTGGGGAACACCGGGGAGCTGTTTTTT. V and J are TRBV27 and TRBJ2-2; D call uncertain. There are 16 residues in the CDR3. Germline V lookup: CDR1 MNHEY, CDR2 SMNVEV (reference sequence). V was cut by 7 bases and J by 1 base, with 16 bases left in between.